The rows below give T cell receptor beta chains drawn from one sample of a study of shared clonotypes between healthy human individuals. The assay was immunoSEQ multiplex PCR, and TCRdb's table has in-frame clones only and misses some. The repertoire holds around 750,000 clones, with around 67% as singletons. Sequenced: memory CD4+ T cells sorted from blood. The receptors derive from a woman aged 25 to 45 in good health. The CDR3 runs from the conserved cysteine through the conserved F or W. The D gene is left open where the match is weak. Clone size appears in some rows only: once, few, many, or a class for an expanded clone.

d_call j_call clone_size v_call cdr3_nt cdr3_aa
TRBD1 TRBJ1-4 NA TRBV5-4 TGTGCCAGCAGCCTCTCCGGGACAGATAATGAAAAACTGTTTTTT CASSLSGTDNEKLFF
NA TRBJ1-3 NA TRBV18 TGTGCCAGCTCACCAGGGACAACGAGAAACACCATATATTTT CASSPGTTRNTIYF
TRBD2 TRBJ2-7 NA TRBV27 TGTGCCAGCAGTTCCTCGAACGGCTTTCGCGCGGGAGGTTACTTC CASSSSNGFRAGGYF
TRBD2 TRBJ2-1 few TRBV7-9 TGTGCCAGCAGCTTAATCCGACTAGCGGTTTCCGAGCAGTTCTTC CASSLIRLAVSEQFF
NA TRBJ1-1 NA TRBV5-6 TGTGCCAGCAGCTTTGGGGGGGCCGGGACTGAAGCTTTCTTT CASSFGGAGTEAFF
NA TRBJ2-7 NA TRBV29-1 TGCAGCGTTGCGGCGCAGGGTCAGGCCTACGAGCAGTACTTC CSVAAQGQAYEQYF
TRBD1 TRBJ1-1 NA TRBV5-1 TGCGCCAGCAGCTTGGCGGCAGGGGGCGCGGTGGCTGAAGCTTTCTTT CASSLAAGGAVAEAFF
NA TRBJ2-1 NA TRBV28 TGTGCCAGCAGTTTATTCCGGCAGCTCTACAATGAGCAGTTCTTC CASSLFRQLYNEQFF
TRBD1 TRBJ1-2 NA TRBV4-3 TGCGCCAGCAGCCAGACGAGGGGACAGAACTATGGCTACACCTTC CASSQTRGQNYGYTF
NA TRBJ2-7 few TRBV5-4 TGTGCCAGCAGTAGAAAGGCCGGGAGCTACGAGCAGTACTTC CASSRKAGSYEQYF
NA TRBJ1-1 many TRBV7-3 TGTGCCAGCAGTCGGGAGGGTCACACTGAAGCTTTCTTT CASSREGHTEAFF
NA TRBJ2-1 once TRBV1 TGCACCAGCAGAGGCCCCACTAGCAGACACAATGAGCAGTTCTTC CTSRGPTSRHNEQFF
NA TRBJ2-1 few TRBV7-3 TGTGCCAGCAGTTCTGAGCGGGCCACTAGGAATGAGCAGTTCTTC CASSSERATRNEQFF
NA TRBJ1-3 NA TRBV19 TGTGCCAGTAGTATGACAGGCGACCCTGGAAACACCATATATTTT CASSMTGDPGNTIYF
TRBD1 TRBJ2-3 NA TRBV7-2 TGTGCCAGCAGCTGGGCCGGGACAGGGGGGACAGATACGCAGTATTTT CASSWAGTGGTDTQYF
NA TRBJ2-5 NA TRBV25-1 TGTGCCAGCAGTGAATCTGGTTTGTACCAAGAGACCCAGTACTTC CASSESGLYQETQYF
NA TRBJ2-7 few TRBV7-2 TGTGCCAGCAGCTTCTTAGGAGGGTTCTACGAGCAGTACTTC CASSFLGGFYEQYF
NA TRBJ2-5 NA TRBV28 TGTGCCAGTTCGGAGTCCTTCAAGCAGACCCAGTACTTC CASSESFKQTQYF
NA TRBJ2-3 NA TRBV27 TGTGCCAGCAGTTCTCGATCCCGGGGTCTTAGAAGGGCCCCGTTTGATACGCAGTATTTT CASSSRSRGLRRAPFDTQYF
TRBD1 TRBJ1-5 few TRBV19 TGTGCCAGTAGACCGGGACAGGGGGTTTGGAATCAGCCCCAGCATTTT CASRPGQGVWNQPQHF
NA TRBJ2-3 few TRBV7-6 TGTGCCAGCAGCTTGGCCCAGGGGATCACAGATACGCAGTATTTT CASSLAQGITDTQYF
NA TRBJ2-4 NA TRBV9 TGTGCCAGCAGCGTAGGCGGCTTCCCGGGAAACATTCAGTACTTC CASSVGGFPGNIQYF
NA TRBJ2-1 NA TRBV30 TGTGTGTTGGGGGCGGGAGCTGAGCAGTTCTTC CVLGAGAEQFF
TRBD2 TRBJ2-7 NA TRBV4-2 TGTGCCAGCAGCCAAGGAGCGGGGGCCTCCTACGAGCAGTACTTC CASSQGAGASYEQYF
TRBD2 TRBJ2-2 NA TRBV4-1 TGCGCCAGCAGCCAAGATCCTAGCGGGAACACCGGGGAGCTGTTTTTT CASSQDPSGNTGELFF
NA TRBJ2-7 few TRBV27 TGTGCCAGCAGTTCGGGACACAACTACGAGCAGTACTTC CASSSGHNYEQYF
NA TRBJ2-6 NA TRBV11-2 TGTGCCAGCAGCTTAGGACAAAACTCTGGGGCCAACGTCCTGACTTTC CASSLGQNSGANVLTF
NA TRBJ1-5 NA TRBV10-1 TGCGCCGACCCCCCCCATTCCCAGCCCCAGCATTTT CADPPHSQPQHF
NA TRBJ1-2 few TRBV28 TGTGCCAGCAGTTTAGGAGGGGACCCGCGAAGGGGCTACACCTTC CASSLGGDPRRGYTF
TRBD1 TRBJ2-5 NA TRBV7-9 TGTGCCAGCAGCTTATTGATAGGACAGGGGGAAGAGACCCAGTACTTC CASSLLIGQGEETQYF
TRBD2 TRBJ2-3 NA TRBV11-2 TGTGCCAGCAGCCCGCGGGACTATCGTGGGGATACGCAGTATTTT CASSPRDYRGDTQYF
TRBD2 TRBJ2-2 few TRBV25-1 TGTGCCAGCAGTGGAATTAGCGGGAAATTAGGGGAGCTGTTTTTT CASSGISGKLGELFF
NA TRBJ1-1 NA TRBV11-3 TGTGCCAGCAGCTTAGATCGACAGACTGAAGCTTTCTTT CASSLDRQTEAFF
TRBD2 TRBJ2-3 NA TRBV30 TGTGCCTGGAGTGCGCTAGCGGGATACACAGATACGCAGTATTTT CAWSALAGYTDTQYF
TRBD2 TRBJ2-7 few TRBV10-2 TGCGCCAGCAGCCCATATTTAGCGGGTCCGCACGAGCAGTACTTC CASSPYLAGPHEQYF
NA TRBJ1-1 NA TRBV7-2 TGTGCCAGCAGCTTCTCGAGGAACACTGAAGCTTTCTTT CASSFSRNTEAFF
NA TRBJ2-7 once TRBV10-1 TGCGCCAGCAGTGAAAGGCGAGACTACTACGAGCAGTACTTC CASSERRDYYEQYF
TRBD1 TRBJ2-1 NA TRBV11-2 TGTGCCAGCAGCTTGGGCAAAGGGGGCGGCTCCTACAATGAGCAGTTCTTC CASSLGKGGGSYNEQFF
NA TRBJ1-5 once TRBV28 TGTGCCAGCAGTTCGCAGTCCGACAATCAGCCCCAGCATTTT CASSSQSDNQPQHF
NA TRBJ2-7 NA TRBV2 TGTGCCAGCAGTTCCCGCAGGACCGACTACGAGCAGTACTTC CASSSRRTDYEQYF
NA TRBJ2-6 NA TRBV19 TGTGCCAGTATCCAGGGTGGGGCCAACGTCCTGACTTTC CASIQGGANVLTF
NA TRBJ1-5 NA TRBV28 TGTGCCAGCAGGGGAACGACAGAAAATCAGCCCCAGCATTTT CASRGTTENQPQHF
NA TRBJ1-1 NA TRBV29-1 TGCAGCGTTGAATGGACTGAAGCTTTCTTT CSVEWTEAFF
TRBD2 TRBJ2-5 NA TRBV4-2 TGTGCCAGCAGCCAAGAGGGCGGGAGGGCCGATGAGACCCAGTACTTC CASSQEGGRADETQYF
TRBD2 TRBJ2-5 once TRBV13 TGTGCCAGCAGCCCCCGCTGGAGCGGGAGTTTGGGGGAGACCCAGTACTTC CASSPRWSGSLGETQYF
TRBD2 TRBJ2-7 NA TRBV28 TGTGCCAGCAGGCCTTGGACTAGCATCACCTACGAGCAGTACTTC CASRPWTSITYEQYF
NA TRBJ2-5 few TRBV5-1 TGCGCCAGCAGCTTGTCGTCCACTAAAGAGACCCAGTACTTC CASSLSSTKETQYF